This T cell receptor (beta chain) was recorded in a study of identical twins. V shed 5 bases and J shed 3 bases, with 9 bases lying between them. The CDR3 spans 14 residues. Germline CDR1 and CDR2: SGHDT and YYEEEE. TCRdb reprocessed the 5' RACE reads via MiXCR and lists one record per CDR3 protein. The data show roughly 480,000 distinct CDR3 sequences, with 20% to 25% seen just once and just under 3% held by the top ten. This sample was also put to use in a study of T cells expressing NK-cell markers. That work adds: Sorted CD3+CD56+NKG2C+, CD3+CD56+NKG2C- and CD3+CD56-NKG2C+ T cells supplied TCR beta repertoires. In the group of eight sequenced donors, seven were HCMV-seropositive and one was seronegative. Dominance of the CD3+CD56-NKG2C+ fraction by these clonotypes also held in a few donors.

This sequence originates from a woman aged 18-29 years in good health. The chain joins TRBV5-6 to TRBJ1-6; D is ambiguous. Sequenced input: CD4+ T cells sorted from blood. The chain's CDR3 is CASSGRLYNSPLHF. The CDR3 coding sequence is TGTGCCAGCAGTGGACGGCTCTATAATTCACCCCTCCACTTT. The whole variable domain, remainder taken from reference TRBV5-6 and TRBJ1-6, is DAGVTQSPTHLIKTRGQQVTLRCSPKSGHDTVSWYQQALGQGPQFIFQYYEEEERQRGNFPDRFSGHQFPNYSSELNVNALLLGDSALYLCASSGRLYNSPLHFGNGTRLTVT.